The source of this TCR beta chain is a study of blood T cell repertoires in COVID-19. Study-level information: PBMCs, B-cell-depleted T cells, or T cells were the source of the cDNA or gDNA that made up the material.

This CDR3 contains 15 residues. V was pared by 2 bases and J by 0 bases, with 10 bases between. Germline loops: CDR1 GTSNPN, CDR2 SVGIG (reference sequence). Only in-frame clones appear in the TCRdb table, and some are missing; sequencing was by immunoSEQ multiplex PCR. The sample carries 310,000 or so clones, about nine tenths recorded once. Participant age was roughly 18 to 100 years, and participants resided in about 25 US areas. Allocation to cohorts depended on clinical history reported by the participants. This receptor was obtained from a woman in her forties who had recovered from COVID-19. V is TRBV30 and J is TRBJ1-4, with D hard to call. Sample: PBMCs or T cells enriched from blood (not recorded which). The CDR3 reads CAWSQSGPTNEKLFF. CDR3 nucleotide sequence: TGTGCCTGGAGTCAATCAGGTCCAACTAATGAAAAACTGTTTTTT. The complete variable domain, with remaining parts taken from reference TRBV30 and TRBJ1-4, reads SQTIHQWPATLVQPVGSPLSLECTVEGTSNPNLYWYRQAAGRGLQLLFYSVGIGQISSEVPQNLSASRPQDRQFILSSKKLLLSDSGFYLCAWSQSGPTNEKLFFGSGTQLSVL.